The rows below give T cell receptor beta chains drawn from one sample of a study of T cells after yellow fever vaccination. TCRdb independently ran MiXCR on the 5' RACE reads; one entry per CDR3 protein. This table holds about 630,000 distinct CDR3 sequences, 9% to 15% found once. Specimen: PBMCs, collected on the day of the yellow fever booster vaccination. The receptors stem from a young man who received the YFV17D yellow fever vaccine. The CDR3 runs from the conserved cysteine through the conserved F or W. The D gene is left open where the match is weak. Where a row states a size, it is once, few, many or the class of an expanded clone; other rows omit it.

j_call d_call clone_size v_call cdr3_aa cdr3_nt
TRBJ2-6 - few TRBV7-2 CASSNTGSGANVLTF TGTGCCAGCAGCAACACAGGCTCTGGGGCCAACGTCCTGACTTTC
TRBJ2-1 TRBD2 - TRBV29-1 CSGKREIGEQFF TGCAGCGGTAAGCGGGAGATAGGTGAGCAGTTCTTC
TRBJ2-7 TRBD1 many TRBV7-9 CASSWTGGYEQYF TGTGCCAGCAGCTGGACAGGGGGCTACGAGCAGTACTTC
TRBJ2-5 - - TRBV6-1 CASSRETGLRETQYF TGTGCCAGCAGCCGCGAAACGGGACTCAGGGAGACCCAGTACTTC
TRBJ2-3 - few TRBV9 CASSSRGARADTQYF TGTGCCAGCAGCTCGAGAGGTGCGCGGGCAGATACGCAGTATTTT
TRBJ2-5 - - TRBV5-6 CASTEASGSQETQYF TGTGCCAGCACCGAGGCTTCGGGCAGTCAAGAGACCCAGTACTTC
TRBJ2-3 - few TRBV7-2 CASSFWDTSTDTQYF TGTGCCAGCAGCTTTTGGGACACCTCCACAGATACGCAGTATTTT
TRBJ2-1 - - TRBV6-6 CATDTSSYNGQFF TGTGCCACCGACACTAGCTCCTACAATGGGCAGTTCTTC
TRBJ2-1 - - TRBV6-1 CASDPGLNSYNEQFF TGTGCCAGCGACCCCGGACTAAACTCCTACAATGAGCAGTTCTTC
TRBJ1-1 - few TRBV7-9 CASSAGTENTEAFF TGTGCCAGCAGCGCAGGGACCGAGAACACTGAAGCTTTCTTT
TRBJ1-5 - few TRBV10-3 CATGQLNQPQHF TGTGCCACCGGACAGTTAAATCAGCCCCAGCATTTT
TRBJ2-2 - - TRBV18 CASSPIGGRDTGELFF TGTGCCAGCTCACCAATCGGGGGGCGCGACACCGGGGAGCTGTTTTTT
TRBJ2-3 - - TRBV29-1 CSTGDTQYF TGCAGCACCGGGGATACGCAGTATTTT
TRBJ2-3 TRBD1 few TRBV5-1 CASSPGQGSGVDTQYF TGCGCCAGCAGCCCGGGACAGGGAAGTGGTGTCGATACGCAGTATTTT
TRBJ1-2 - - TRBV29-1 CSVEGDQANYGYTF TGCAGCGTTGAAGGGGATCAAGCTAACTATGGCTACACCTTC
TRBJ2-7 TRBD2 - TRBV20-1 CCASSYLAESSYEQYF TGCTGTGCTAGTTCCTACCTAGCGGAAAGCTCCTACGAGCAGTACTTC
TRBJ2-5 TRBD2 - TRBV28 CASTLQGSGVETQYF TGTGCCAGCACCCTTCAGGGAAGCGGGGTGGAGACCCAGTACTTC